Shown below are 15 T cell receptor beta chains from a single sample sequenced in a study of T cells in women clearing cervical HPV infection. Clones were read by immunoSEQ multiplex PCR, and TCRdb kept only the in-frame ones, dropping some. This sample contains approximately 40,000 clones. Sequencing was carried out using blood buffy coat. These receptors all come from a woman aged 18-70 years with a cervical HPV16 infection that either progressed to CIN3+ or cleared (not recorded which).

Regarding this clone: The read ends 3 residues before the CDR3 terminus; that terminus is restored from the germline J gene. The V and J genes are TRBV20-1 and TRBJ2-5; D may be TRBD2 (5 bases). The CDR3 spans 13 residues. V was cut by 4 bases and J by 5 bases, with 14 bases left in between. Germline V gives CDR1 DFQATT, CDR2 SNEGSKA (reference sequence). CDR3 amino acids: CSAIATARETQYF. Incomplete CDR3 DNA: TGCAGTGCTATAGCGACGGCCCGGGAGACC.

To note about this clone: The read terminates 3 residues before the CDR3 end, so the remaining end is supplied by the germline J gene. V gene TRBV20-1 combines with J gene TRBJ1-5, with a weak D call TRBD1 (5 bases). Trimming removed 6 bases at V and 4 bases at J, with 16 bases between. In germline, CDR1 is DFQATT, CDR2 SNEGSKA (reference sequence). CDR3 length: 14 amino acids. CDR3 in amino acids: CSARPDSLNQPQHF. Partial CDR3 DNA: TGCAGTGCCCGGCCCGACAGCTTAAATCAGCCC.

With respect to this clone: The read terminates 3 residues ahead of where the CDR3 ends, so the germline J gene completes it. The genes are TRBV5-1 and TRBJ2-5; 9 positions match TRBD2. The germline gives CDR1 SGHRS, CDR2 YFSETQ. The length of the CDR3 is 15 residues. V lost 0 bases and J lost 3; bases outside the gene matches: 3. The CDR3 DNA, read in part, is TGCGCCAGCAGCTTGGACGGACTAGCGAAAGAGACC. Translating it yields CASSLDGLAKET. The whole CDR3 sequence reads CASSLDGLAKETQYF. Using reference TRBV5-1 and TRBJ2-5 for the parts outside the CDR3, the full variable domain is KAGVTQTPRYLIKTRGQQVTLSCSPISGHRSVSWYQQTPGQGLQFLFEYFSETQRNKGNFPGRFSGRQFSNSRSEMNVSTLELGDSALYLCASSLDGLAKETQYFGPGTRLLVL.

Notes on this clone: The missing CDR3 end, 3 residues past where the read stops, is filled in from the germline J gene. The chain combines TRBV6-4 with TRBJ2-1; D is possibly TRBD2 (6 bases). CDR3 length: 14 amino acids. V gave up 3 bases and J gave up 8 bases, with 14 bases separating them. Germline CDR1 MRHNA, CDR2 SNTAGT. The CDR3 bases that were read are TGTGCCAGCAGTGAGGTAACGGGGGAATATGAG. This gives the protein CASSEVTGEYE. The entire CDR3 protein reads CASSEVTGEYEQFF.

Comments on this clone: The sequence runs out 3 residues before the end of the CDR3; the remainder is reconstructed from the germline J gene. This rearrangement joins TRBV4-1 to TRBJ1-2, with 10 bases fitting TRBD1. This CDR3 region has 15 residues. The germline V gene has CDR1 MGHRA and CDR2 YSYEKL. CDR3 DNA (partial): TGCGCCAGCAGCCAACTTGAGACAGGGGGCCAGGGC. Translating gives CASSQLETGGQG. From start to end, the CDR3 is CASSQLETGGQGYTF.

About this clone: The read halts 3 residues ahead of the CDR3 end, with the missing end drawn from the germline J gene. The chain combines TRBV4-1 with TRBJ2-3, with 8 bases that match TRBD2. The CDR3 has 15 amino acids. With 4 bases clipped from V and 6 bases from J, the junction kept 9 bases outside the gene matches. Looked up from germline, CDR1 is MGHRA and CDR2 is YSYEKL. This CDR3 reads CASSLSGLDGDTQYF. The CDR3 bases that were read are TGCGCCAGCAGCCTTTCGGGACTAGATGGGGATACG.

Remarks on this clone: The read gets to within 3 residues of the CDR3 end, and the germline J gene fills in the rest. The rearrangement links TRBV20-1 to TRBJ2-2, with 8 bases that match TRBD1. This CDR3 is built from 15 residues. The germline gives CDR1 DFQATT, CDR2 SNEGSKA (reference sequence). Trimming took 6 bases from V and 1 from J; bases not matched to a gene: 7. The CDR3 reads CSASNRGMNTGELFF. The CDR3 DNA, read in part, is TGCAGTGCATCAAACAGGGGGATGAACACCGGGGAG.

As to this clone: The read halts 3 residues ahead of the CDR3 end, with the missing end drawn from the germline J gene. This chain joins TRBV19 and TRBJ1-1; a possible D gene is TRBD1 (6 bases). The CDR3 length is 13 residues. Germline CDR1 is LNHDA and CDR2 is SQIVND (reference sequence). V gave up 2 bases and J gave up 4 bases, with 8 bases separating them. The sequenced CDR3 bases are TGTGCCAGTAGTATACAGGGGACCACTGAA. Translated: CASSIQGTTE. The entire CDR3 reads CASSIQGTTEAFF.

Worth noting for this clone: The sequenced fragment ends 3 residues before the CDR3 boundary, so the rest is inferred from the germline J gene. The rearrangement joins TRBV6-2 or TRBV6-3 to TRBJ2-5, with D possibly being TRBD1 (6 bases). V dropped 6 bases and J dropped 4 bases, with 12 bases sitting between them. The length of the CDR3 is 13 residues. The V gene's germline CDR1 is MNHEY and CDR2 SVGEGT. Here the CDR3 reads CASRRGNAETQYF. The part of the CDR3 DNA that was read is TGTGCCAGCAGGAGGGGGAATGCAGAGACC.

For this clone: The missing CDR3 end, 3 residues past where the read stops, is filled in from the germline J gene. The rearrangement joins TRBV7-9 to TRBJ2-7, with a tentative D call TRBD1 (5 bases). The germline V gene has CDR1 SEHNR and CDR2 FQNEAQ (reference sequence). Trimming left V 4 bases short and J 3 bases short, with 13 bases between. CDR3 size: 14 residues. The CDR3 loop reads CASSSEQDSYEQYF. The sequenced part of the CDR3 DNA is TGTGCCAGCAGCTCGGAACAGGATAGCTACGAG.

Concerning this clone: The read ends 3 residues early relative to the CDR3; the germline J gene fills the gap. This chain joins TRBV2 and TRBJ1-5; possible D gene TRBD1, 6 bases. The CDR3 spans 16 residues. The germline gives CDR1 SNHLY, CDR2 FYNNEI. The V gene lost 3 bases and the J gene lost 5 bases, with 17 bases spanning the gap. Incomplete CDR3 DNA: TGTGCCAGCAGTGATCCTCGAGGGGGTCTGGATCAGCCC. It encodes CASSDPRGGLDQP. The whole CDR3 region reads CASSDPRGGLDQPQHF.

Points on this clone: The read halts 3 residues ahead of the CDR3 end, with the missing end drawn from the germline J gene. The V and J genes are TRBV5-4 and TRBJ1-5, with D possibly TRBD1 on 5 matching bases. Germline loops: CDR1 SGHNT, CDR2 YYREEE (reference sequence). This CDR3 comprises 14 residues. Trimming removed 5 bases at V and 0 bases at J, with 9 bases between. The part of the CDR3 DNA that was read is TGTGCCAGCAGTCCGGACATTAGCAATCAGCCC. Its protein product is CASSPDISNQP. In full, the CDR3 reads CASSPDISNQPQHF. Full variable domain (remainder filled in from reference TRBV5-4 and TRBJ1-5): ETGVTQSPTHLIKTRGQQVTLRCSSQSGHNTVSWYQQALGQGPQFIFQYYREEENGRGNFPPRFSGLQFPNYSSELNVNALELDDSALYLCASSPDISNQPQHFGDGTRLSIL.

Note on this clone: The CDR3 extends 3 residues past the end of the read, so its final part is completed from the germline J gene. This chain joins TRBV19 and TRBJ2-3, with 10 nucleotides matching TRBD2. There are 16 residues in the CDR3. Germline trimming cut 1 base from V and 5 bases from J; bases unmatched to any gene: 6. Germline CDR1 and CDR2: LNHDA and SQIVND (reference sequence). The DNA read from the CDR3 is TGTGCCAGTAGTATAGGCCTAGCGGGGGACCTAGATACG. Its protein product is CASSIGLAGDLDT. Given in full, the CDR3 is CASSIGLAGDLDTQYF.

Points on this clone: The read ends 3 residues early relative to the CDR3; the germline J gene fills the gap. The V gene is TRBV2, the J gene TRBJ1-5; 7 nucleotides match TRBD1. Germline assignment: CDR1 SNHLY and CDR2 FYNNEI. Trimming at V came to 5 bases and at J to 6 bases, leaving 7 bases not matched to a gene. The CDR3 runs to 14 residues. The CDR3 sequence is CASSNDRVGQPQHF. The covered CDR3 bases are TGTGCCAGCAGTAACGACAGGGTGGGTCAGCCC.

About this clone itself: Coverage ceases 3 residues before the CDR3 finishes, and the germline J gene fills in the end. V and J are TRBV29-1 and TRBJ2-4; D may be TRBD1 (6 bases). Deletions cut 1 base from V and 6 bases from J, with 10 bases between. The CDR3 consists of 13 residues. CDR1 and CDR2 (germline): SQVTM, ANQGSEA. The CDR3 sequence: CSVEVTTGNIQYF. The CDR3 bases that were read are TGCAGCGTTGAAGTCACGACAGGAAACATT.